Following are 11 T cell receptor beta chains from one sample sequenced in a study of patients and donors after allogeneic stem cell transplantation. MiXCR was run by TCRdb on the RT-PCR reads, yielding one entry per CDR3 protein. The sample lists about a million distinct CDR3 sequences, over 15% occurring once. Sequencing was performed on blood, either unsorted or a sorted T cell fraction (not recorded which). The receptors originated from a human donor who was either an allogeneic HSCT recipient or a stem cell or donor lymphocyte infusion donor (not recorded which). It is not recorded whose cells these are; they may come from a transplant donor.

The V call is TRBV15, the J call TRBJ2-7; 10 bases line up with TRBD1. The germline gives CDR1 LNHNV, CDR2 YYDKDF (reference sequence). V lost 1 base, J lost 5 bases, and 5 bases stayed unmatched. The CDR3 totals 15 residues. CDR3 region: CATSRVGTGEDEQYF. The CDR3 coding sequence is TGTGCCACCAGCAGAGTAGGGACAGGGGAGGACGAGCAGTACTTC.

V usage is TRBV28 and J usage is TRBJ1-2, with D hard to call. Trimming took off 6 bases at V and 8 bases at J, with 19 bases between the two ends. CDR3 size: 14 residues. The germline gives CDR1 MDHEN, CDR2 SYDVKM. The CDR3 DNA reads TGTGCCAGCAGCCCCGGACTGGGAGAGAGGGGCTACACCTTC. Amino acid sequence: CASSPGLGERGYTF.

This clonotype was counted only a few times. The CDR3: CASSPGTGADNEQFF. CDR3 nucleotides: TGCGCCAGCAGCCCGGGGACAGGGGCGGACAATGAGCAGTTCTTC. The chain links TRBV4-3 to TRBJ2-1; 10 bases match TRBD1. After removal of 4 bases from V and 5 bases from J, the junction contained 5 bases not matched to a gene. The germline V gene has CDR1 LGHNA and CDR2 YSLEER. This CDR3 comprises 15 residues.

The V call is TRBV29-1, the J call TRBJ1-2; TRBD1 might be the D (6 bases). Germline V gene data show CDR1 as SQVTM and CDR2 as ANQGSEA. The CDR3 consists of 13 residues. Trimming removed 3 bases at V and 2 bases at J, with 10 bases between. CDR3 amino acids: CSVEGAVNYGYTF. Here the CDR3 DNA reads TGCAGCGTTGAGGGGGCAGTCAACTATGGCTACACCTTC.

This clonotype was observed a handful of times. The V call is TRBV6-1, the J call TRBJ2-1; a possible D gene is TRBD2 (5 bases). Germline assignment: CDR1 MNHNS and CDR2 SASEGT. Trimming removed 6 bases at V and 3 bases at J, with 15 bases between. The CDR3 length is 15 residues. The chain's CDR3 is CASRGETENYNEQFF. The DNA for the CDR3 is TGTGCCAGCAGGGGAGAAACCGAGAACTACAATGAGCAGTTCTTC.

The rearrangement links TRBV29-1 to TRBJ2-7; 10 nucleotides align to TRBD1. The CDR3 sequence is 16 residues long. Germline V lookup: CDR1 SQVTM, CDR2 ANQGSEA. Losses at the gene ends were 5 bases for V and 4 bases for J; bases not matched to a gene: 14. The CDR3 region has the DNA TGCAGCGTTCATCTGCAGGGACAGGGGACATCGTACGAGCAGTACTTC. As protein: CSVHLQGQGTSYEQYF.

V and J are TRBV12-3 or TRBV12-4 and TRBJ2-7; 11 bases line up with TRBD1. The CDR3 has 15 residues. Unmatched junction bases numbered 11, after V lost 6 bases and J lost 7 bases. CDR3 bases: TGTGCCAGCAGCTTTAGCCCGGACAGGGGGCTTGAGCAGTACTTC. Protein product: CASSFSPDRGLEQYF.

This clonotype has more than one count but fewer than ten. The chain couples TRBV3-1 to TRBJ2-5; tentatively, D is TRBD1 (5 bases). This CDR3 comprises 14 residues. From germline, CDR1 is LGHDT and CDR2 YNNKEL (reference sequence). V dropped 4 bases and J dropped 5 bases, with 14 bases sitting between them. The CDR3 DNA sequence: TGTGCCAGCAGCCTTGACAGCTTCGGGGAGACCCAGTACTTC. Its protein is CASSLDSFGETQYF.

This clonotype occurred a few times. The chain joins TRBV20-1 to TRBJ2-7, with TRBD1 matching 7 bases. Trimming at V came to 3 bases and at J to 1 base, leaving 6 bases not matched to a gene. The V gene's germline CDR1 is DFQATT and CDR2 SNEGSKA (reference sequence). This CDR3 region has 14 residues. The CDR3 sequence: CSARYRGRSYEQYF. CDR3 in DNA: TGCAGTGCTAGGTACAGGGGAAGATCCTACGAGCAGTACTTC.

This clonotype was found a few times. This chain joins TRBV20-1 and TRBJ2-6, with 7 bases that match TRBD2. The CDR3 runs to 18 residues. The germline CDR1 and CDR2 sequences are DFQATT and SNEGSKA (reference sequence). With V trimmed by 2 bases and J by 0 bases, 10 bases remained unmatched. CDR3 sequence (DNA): TGCAGTGCTAGAAGGGGAGGGCCGGGCCTCTCTGGGGCCAACGTCCTGACTTTC. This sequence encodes CSARRGGPGLSGANVLTF.

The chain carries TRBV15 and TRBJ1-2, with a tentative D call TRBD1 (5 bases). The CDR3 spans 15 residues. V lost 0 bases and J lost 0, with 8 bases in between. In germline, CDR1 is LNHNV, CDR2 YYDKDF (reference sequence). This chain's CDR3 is CATSRDRGTNYGYTF. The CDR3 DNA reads TGTGCCACCAGCAGAGATAGGGGTACTAACTATGGCTACACCTTC.